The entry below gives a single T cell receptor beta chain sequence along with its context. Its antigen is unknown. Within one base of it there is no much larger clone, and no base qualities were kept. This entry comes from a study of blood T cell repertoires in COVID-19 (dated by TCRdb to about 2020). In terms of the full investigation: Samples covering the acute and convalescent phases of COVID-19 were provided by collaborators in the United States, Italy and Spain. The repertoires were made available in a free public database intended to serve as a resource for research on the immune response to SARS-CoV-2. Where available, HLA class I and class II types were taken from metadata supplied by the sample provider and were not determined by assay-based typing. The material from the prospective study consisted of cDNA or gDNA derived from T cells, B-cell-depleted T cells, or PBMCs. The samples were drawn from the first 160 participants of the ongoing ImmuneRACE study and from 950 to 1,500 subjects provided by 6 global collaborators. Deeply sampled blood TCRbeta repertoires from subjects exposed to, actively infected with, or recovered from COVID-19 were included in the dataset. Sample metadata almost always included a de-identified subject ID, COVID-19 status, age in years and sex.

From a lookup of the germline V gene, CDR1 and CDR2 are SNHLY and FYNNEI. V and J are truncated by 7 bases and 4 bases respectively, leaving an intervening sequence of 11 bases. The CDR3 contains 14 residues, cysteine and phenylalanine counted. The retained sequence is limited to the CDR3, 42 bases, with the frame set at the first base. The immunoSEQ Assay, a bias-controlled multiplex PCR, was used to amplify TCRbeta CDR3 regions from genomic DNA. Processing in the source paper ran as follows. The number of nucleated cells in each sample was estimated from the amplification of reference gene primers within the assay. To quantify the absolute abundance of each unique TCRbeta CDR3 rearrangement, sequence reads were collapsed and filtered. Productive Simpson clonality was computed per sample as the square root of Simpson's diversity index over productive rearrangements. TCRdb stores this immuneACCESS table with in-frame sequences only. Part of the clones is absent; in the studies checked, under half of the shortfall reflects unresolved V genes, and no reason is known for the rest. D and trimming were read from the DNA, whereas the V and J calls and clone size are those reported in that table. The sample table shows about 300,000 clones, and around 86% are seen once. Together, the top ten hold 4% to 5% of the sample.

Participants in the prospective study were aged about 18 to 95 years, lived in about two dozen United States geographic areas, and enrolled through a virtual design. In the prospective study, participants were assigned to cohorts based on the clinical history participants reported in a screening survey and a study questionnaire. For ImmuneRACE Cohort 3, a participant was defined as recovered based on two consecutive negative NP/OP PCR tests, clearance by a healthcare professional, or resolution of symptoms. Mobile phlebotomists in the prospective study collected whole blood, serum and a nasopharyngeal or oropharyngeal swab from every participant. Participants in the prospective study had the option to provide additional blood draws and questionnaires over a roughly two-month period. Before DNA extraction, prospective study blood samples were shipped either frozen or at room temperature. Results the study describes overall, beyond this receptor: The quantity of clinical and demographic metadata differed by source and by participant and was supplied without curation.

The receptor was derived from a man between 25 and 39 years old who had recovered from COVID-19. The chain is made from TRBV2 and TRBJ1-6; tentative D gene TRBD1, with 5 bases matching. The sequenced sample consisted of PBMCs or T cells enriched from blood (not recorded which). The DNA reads TGTGCCAGCACGGCACAGGAATATAATTCACCCCTCCACTTT. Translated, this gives CASTAQEYNSPLHF.